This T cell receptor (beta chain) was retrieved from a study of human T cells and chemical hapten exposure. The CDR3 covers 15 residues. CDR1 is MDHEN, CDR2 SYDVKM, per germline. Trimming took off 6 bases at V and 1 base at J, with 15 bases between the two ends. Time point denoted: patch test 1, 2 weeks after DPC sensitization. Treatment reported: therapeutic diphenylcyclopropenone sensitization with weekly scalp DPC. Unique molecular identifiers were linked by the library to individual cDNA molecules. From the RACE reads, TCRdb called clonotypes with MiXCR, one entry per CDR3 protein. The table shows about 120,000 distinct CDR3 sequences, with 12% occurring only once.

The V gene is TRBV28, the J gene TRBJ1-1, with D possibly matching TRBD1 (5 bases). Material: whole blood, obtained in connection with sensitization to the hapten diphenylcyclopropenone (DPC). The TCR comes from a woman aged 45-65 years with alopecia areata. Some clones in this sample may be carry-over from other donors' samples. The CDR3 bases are TGTGCCAGCAGGCCCTGGGGCGGAACGAACACTGAAGCTTTCTTT. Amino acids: CASRPWGGTNTEAFF.